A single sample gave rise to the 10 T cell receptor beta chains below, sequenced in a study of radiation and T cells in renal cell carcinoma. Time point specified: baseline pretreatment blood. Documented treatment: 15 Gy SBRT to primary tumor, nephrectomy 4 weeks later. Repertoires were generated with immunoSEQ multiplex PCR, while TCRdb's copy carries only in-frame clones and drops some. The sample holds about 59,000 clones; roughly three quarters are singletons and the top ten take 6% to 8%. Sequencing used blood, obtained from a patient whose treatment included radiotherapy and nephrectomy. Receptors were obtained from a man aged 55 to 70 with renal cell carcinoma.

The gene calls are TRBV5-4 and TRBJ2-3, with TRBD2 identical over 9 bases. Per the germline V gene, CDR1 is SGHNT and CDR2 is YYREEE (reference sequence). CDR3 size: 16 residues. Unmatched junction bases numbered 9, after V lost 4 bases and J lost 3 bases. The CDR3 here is CASSVRLLAGTDTQYF. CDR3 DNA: TGTGCCAGCAGCGTTAGGCTACTAGCGGGTACAGATACGCAGTATTTT.

The CDR3 protein is CASSYGTYEQYV. The CDR3 DNA reads as TGTGCCAGCAGCTACGGTACCTACGAGCAGTACGTC. The gene calls are TRBV6-1 and TRBJ2-7; D is undetermined. Per germline, CDR1 MNHNS and CDR2 SASEGT. Trimming took off 6 bases at V and 2 bases at J, with 8 bases between the two ends. The length of the CDR3 is 12 residues.

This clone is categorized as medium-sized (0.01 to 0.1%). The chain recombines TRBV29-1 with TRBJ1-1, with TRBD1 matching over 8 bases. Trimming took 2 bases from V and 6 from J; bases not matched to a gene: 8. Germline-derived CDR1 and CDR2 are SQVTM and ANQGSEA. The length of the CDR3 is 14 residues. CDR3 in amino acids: CSVESGQAGAEAFF. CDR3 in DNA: TGCAGCGTTGAATCGGGACAGGCTGGCGCTGAAGCTTTCTTT.

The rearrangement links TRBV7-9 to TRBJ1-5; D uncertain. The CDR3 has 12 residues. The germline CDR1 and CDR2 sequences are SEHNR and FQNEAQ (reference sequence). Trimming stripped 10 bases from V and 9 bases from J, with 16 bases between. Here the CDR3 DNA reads TGTGCCACCGCCCTCCCGAGTGGGCCCCAGCATTTT. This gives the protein CATALPSGPQHF.

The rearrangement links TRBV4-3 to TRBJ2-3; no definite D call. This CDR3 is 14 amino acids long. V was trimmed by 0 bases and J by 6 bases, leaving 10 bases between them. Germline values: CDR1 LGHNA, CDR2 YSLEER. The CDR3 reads CASSQETSADTQYF. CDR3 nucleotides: TGCGCCAGCAGCCAAGAGACCTCAGCGGATACGCAGTATTTT.

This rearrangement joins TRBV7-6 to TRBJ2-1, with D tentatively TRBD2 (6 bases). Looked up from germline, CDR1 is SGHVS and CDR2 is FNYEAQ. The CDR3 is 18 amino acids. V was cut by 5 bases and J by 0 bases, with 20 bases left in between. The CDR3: CASSGDGGITSSYNEQFF. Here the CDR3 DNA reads TGTGCCAGCAGCGGAGACGGGGGTATTACCAGCTCCTACAATGAGCAGTTCTTC.

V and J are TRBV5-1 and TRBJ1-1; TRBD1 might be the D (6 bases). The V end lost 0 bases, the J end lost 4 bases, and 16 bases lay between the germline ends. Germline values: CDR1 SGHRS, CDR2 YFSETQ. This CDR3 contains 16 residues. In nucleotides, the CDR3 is TGCGCCAGCAGCTTGGAACGACAGGATCTGGGCACTGAAGCTTTCTTT. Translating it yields CASSLERQDLGTEAFF.

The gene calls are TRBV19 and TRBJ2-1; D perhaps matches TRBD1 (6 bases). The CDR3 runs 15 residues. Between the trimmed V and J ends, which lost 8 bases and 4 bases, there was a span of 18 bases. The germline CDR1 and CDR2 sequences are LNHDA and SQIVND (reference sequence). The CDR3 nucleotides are TGTGCCAGTCGCAGGAAGGGGGAGCAGTACAATGAGCAGTTCTTC. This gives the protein CASRRKGEQYNEQFF.

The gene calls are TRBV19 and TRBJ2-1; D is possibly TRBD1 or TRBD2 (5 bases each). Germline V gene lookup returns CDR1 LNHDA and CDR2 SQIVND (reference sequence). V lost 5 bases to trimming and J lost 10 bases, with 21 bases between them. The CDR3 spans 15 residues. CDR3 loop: CASSLSPGPPVEQFF. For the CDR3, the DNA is TGTGCCAGTAGTCTCAGTCCGGGACCGCCGGTGGAGCAGTTCTTC.

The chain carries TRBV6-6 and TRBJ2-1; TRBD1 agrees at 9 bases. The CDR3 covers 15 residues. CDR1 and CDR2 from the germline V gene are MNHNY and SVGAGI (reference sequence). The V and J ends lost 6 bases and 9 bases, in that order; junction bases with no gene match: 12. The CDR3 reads CASRTNRGLGGEQFF. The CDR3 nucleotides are TGTGCCAGCAGAACTAACAGGGGGCTAGGCGGTGAGCAGTTCTTC.